One sample yielded the 16 T cell receptor beta chains listed below, sequenced in a study of blood T cell repertoires in COVID-19. Only in-frame clones appear in the TCRdb table, and some are missing; sequencing was by immunoSEQ multiplex PCR. The sample gives some 80,000 clones, more than 65% of which show up once; roughly 5% is in the top ten. Sequenced input: peripheral blood. All receptors come from an elderly woman with active or convalescent COVID-19.

The rearrangement links TRBV3-1 (or the pseudogene TRBV3-2) to TRBJ2-3; maybe TRBD2 (6 bases). CDR1 and CDR2 from the germline V gene are LGHDT and YNNKEL (reference sequence). Trimming took 7 bases from V and 0 from J, leaving 11 bases between them. The CDR3 consists of 14 residues. The CDR3, as DNA: TGTGCCAGCACCTCACGGGGGAGCACAGATACGCAGTATTTT. Protein product: CASTSRGSTDTQYF.

This chain connects TRBV6-2 or TRBV6-3 to TRBJ1-1; D unclear. Germline V gene lookup returns CDR1 MNHEY and CDR2 SVGEGT. V lost 4 bases and J lost 2, with 11 bases in between. The CDR3 runs to 14 residues. CDR3 sequence reads: CASSSSGINTEAFF. The CDR3 DNA reads TGTGCCAGCAGTTCCTCCGGGATTAACACTGAAGCTTTCTTT.

This chain uses TRBV6-5 with TRBJ1-4; weak D call: TRBD1 (5 bases). The germline V and J ends were trimmed by 2 bases and 4 bases, with 11 bases remaining between them. Germline assignment: CDR1 MNHEY and CDR2 SVGAGI. The CDR3 totals 15 residues. CDR3 protein: CASSYDGAYNEKLFF. The CDR3 DNA follows: TGTGCCAGCAGTTACGATGGGGCTTATAATGAAAAACTGTTTTTT.

This clone was detected only once. This chain joins TRBV6-5 and TRBJ2-6, with D unresolved. Germline V lookup: CDR1 MNHEY, CDR2 SVGAGI. This CDR3 region has 15 residues. V lost 2 bases and J lost 3, with 8 bases in between. The CDR3 loop reads CASSYERFGANVLTF. The DNA for the CDR3 is TGTGCCAGCAGTTACGAGAGATTTGGGGCCAACGTCCTGACTTTC.

The V gene is TRBV19, the J gene TRBJ1-1; tentatively, D is TRBD1 (6 bases). Trimming took off 7 bases at V and 1 base at J, with 13 bases between the two ends. This CDR3 is built from 14 residues. Germline V lookup: CDR1 LNHDA, CDR2 SQIVND (reference sequence). CDR3 protein: CASTRQGQNTEAFF. CDR3 nucleotide sequence: TGTGCCAGTACCCGGCAGGGGCAGAACACTGAAGCTTTCTTT.

The genes are TRBV28 and TRBJ2-4; 7 nucleotides match TRBD2. J gave up 1 base and V 3 bases, and 6 bases lay outside the gene matches. This CDR3 comprises 16 residues. Germline loops: CDR1 MDHEN, CDR2 SYDVKM. In DNA, the CDR3 is TGTGCCAGCAGTTTGGGGGGGAGTCGCGCCAAAAACATTCAGTACTTC. This gives the protein CASSLGGSRAKNIQYF.

The chain couples TRBV18 to TRBJ1-1; D gene ambiguous. The length of the CDR3 is 13 residues. Trimming removed 2 bases from V and 11 bases from J, with 15 bases in between. Germline CDR1 KGHSH, CDR2 LQKENI. CDR3 nucleotide sequence: TGTGCCAGCTCACCATCCCCAGACATGTTGGCTTTCTTT. It yields the protein CASSPSPDMLAFF. Complete variable domain (other parts from reference TRBV18 and TRBJ1-1): NAGVMQNPRHLVRRRGQEARLRCSPMKGHSHVYWYRQLPEEGLKFMVYLQKENIIDESGMPKERFSAEFPKEGPSILRIQQVVRGDSAAYFCASSPSPDMLAFFGQGTRLTVV.

The rearrangement uses TRBV5-4 and TRBJ1-3; D is unresolved. Germline loops: CDR1 SGHNT, CDR2 YYREEE (reference sequence). V dropped 2 bases and J dropped 0 bases, with 15 bases sitting between them. The CDR3 loop spans 17 amino acids. The CDR3 bases are TGTGCCAGCAGCTTTATAGGGTGGACTGACTCTGGAAACACCATATATTTT. Amino acids: CASSFIGWTDSGNTIYF.

This chain connects TRBV18 to TRBJ2-1; D remains unclear. V dropped 3 bases and J dropped 2 bases, with 5 bases sitting between them. The CDR3 runs to 13 residues. The germline gives CDR1 KGHSH, CDR2 LQKENI. The CDR3 here is CASSPAAYNEQFF. The CDR3 nucleotides are TGTGCCAGCTCACCGGCAGCCTACAATGAGCAGTTCTTC.

CDR3 residues: CASSLSGQGRNTGELFF. In DNA, the CDR3 is TGCGCCAGCAGCTTGTCTGGACAGGGAAGGAACACCGGGGAGCTGTTTTTT. J is TRBJ2-2 and V is TRBV5-1, with 8 positions matching TRBD1. Germline CDR1 SGHRS, CDR2 YFSETQ. The CDR3 length is 17 residues. Trimming removed 1 base from V and 1 base from J; junction bases left unmatched: 6.

The V and J genes are TRBV4-1 and TRBJ2-2, with TRBD2 identical over 14 bases. CDR1 is MGHRA and CDR2 is YSYEKL in the germline V gene. The CDR3 has 19 amino acids. After removal of 2 bases from V and 7 bases from J, the junction contained 12 bases not matched to a gene. Written as DNA, the CDR3 is TGCGCCAGCAGCCAACTCTCAGAGGGACTAGCGGGAGTAGGCGGGGAGCTGTTTTTT. The encoded protein is CASSQLSEGLAGVGGELFF.

The V gene is TRBV11-2, the J gene TRBJ2-7; 7 nucleotides align to TRBD1. Germline V gene sequence: CDR1 SGHAT, CDR2 FQNNGV. V lost 2 bases to trimming and J lost 3 bases; unmatched junction nucleotides: 7. The CDR3 consists of 15 residues. The CDR3 DNA reads as TGTGCCAGCAGCTTATCCAGGACAGGACACTACGAGCAGTACTTC. Translating it yields CASSLSRTGHYEQYF.

The CDR3 here is CASSHGVGDGTIYF. In DNA, the CDR3 is TGCGCCAGCAGCCATGGGGTAGGGGATGGCACCATATATTTT. V gene TRBV4-3 combines with J gene TRBJ1-3; tentative D call: TRBD1 (5 bases). This CDR3 spans 14 amino acids. Trimming removed 3 bases at V and 9 bases at J, with 15 bases between. The germline gives CDR1 LGHNA, CDR2 YSLEER.

This sequence joins TRBV3-1 (or the pseudogene TRBV3-2) and TRBJ2-4; D possibly corresponds to TRBD1 (5 bases). Germline V gene data show CDR1 as LGHDT and CDR2 as YNNKEL (reference sequence). CDR3 length: 13 residues. V lost 7 bases and J 11 bases, leaving 18 bases between the germline ends. This chain's CDR3 is CASTQGRASLQYF. CDR3 DNA: TGTGCCAGCACCCAGGGCAGGGCCAGCCTTCAGTACTTC.

The chain recombines TRBV19 with TRBJ2-7; 7 positions match TRBD1. CDR1 and CDR2 from the germline V gene are LNHDA and SQIVND (reference sequence). Losses at the gene ends were 4 bases for V and 6 bases for J; bases not matched to a gene: 9. The CDR3 covers 14 residues. This CDR3 is CASSTNRGGREQYF. DNA of the CDR3: TGTGCCAGTAGTACCAACAGGGGTGGCCGCGAGCAGTACTTC.

The J gene is TRBJ1-5, the V gene TRBV28; 9 bases are a match to TRBD1. In germline, CDR1 is MDHEN, CDR2 SYDVKM. There are 17 residues in the CDR3. V lost 5 bases, J lost 4 bases, and 12 bases stayed unmatched. The chain's CDR3 is CASSPSDRGKRNQPQHF. CDR3 nucleotides: TGTGCCAGCAGTCCCTCGGACAGGGGAAAGAGAAATCAGCCCCAGCATTTT.